The rows below give T cell receptor beta chains drawn from one sample of a study of shared clonotypes between healthy human individuals. TCRdb keeps only in-frame clones here, not all; method: immunoSEQ multiplex PCR. The sample holds 2 million to 3 million clones, roughly 92% seen once. The specimen sequenced was naive CD4+ T cells sorted from blood. These receptors came from a man aged 18 to 30 in good health. The CDR3 runs from the conserved cysteine through the conserved F or W. The order of the fields is clone size, D gene, J gene, V gene, CDR3 DNA, CDR3 protein. D genes are given only for firm matches. Rows give clone size only sometimes, using once, few, many, or a class for an expanded clone.

few TRBD1 TRBJ1-5 TRBV30 TGTGCCTGGAGAGGGACAGGGCTAAATCAGCCCCAGCATTTT CAWRGTGLNQPQHF
. TRBD2 TRBJ2-1 TRBV7-2 TGTGCCAGCAGCTTTAGCGGGGCCTCCCAGAATGAGCAGTTCTTC CASSFSGASQNEQFF
. TRBD2 TRBJ2-3 TRBV7-8 TGTGCCAGCAGCTTAGCTATCTGGCGGGGGAGCACAGATACGCAGTATTTT CASSLAIWRGSTDTQYF
. TRBD2 TRBJ2-1 TRBV19 TGTGCCAGTAGTATTAGCGGGACAAAAAATGAGCAGTTCTTC CASSISGTKNEQFF
. . TRBJ2-7 TRBV11-2 TGTGCCAGCAGCTTATCGCAGCAGTCCTACGAGCAGTACTTC CASSLSQQSYEQYF
. TRBD1 TRBJ2-3 TRBV19 TGTGCCAGTAGGGACAGGGACACAGATACGCAGTATTTT CASRDRDTDTQYF
. . TRBJ1-6 TRBV7-8 TGTGCCAGCAGCACACGTTTGGATAATTCACCCCTCCACTTT CASSTRLDNSPLHF
. TRBD2 TRBJ2-1 TRBV5-1 TGCGCCAGCAGCTCGGGACTAGCGGATTTTCGATCCTACAATGAGCAGTTCTTC CASSSGLADFRSYNEQFF
. TRBD1 TRBJ1-6 TRBV28 TGTGCCAGCAGTTTGGACAGGGCCGACAATTCACCCCTCCACTTT CASSLDRADNSPLHF
. . TRBJ2-3 TRBV6-5 TGTGCCAGCAGTGTGCCTGGGGCAGATACGCAGTATTTT CASSVPGADTQYF
. TRBD1 TRBJ2-7 TRBV6-1 TGTGCCAGCAGTGGCGGACAGGGGCCCTACGAGCAGTACTTC CASSGGQGPYEQYF
. . TRBJ1-1 TRBV18 TGTGCCAGCTCACTCTTTTCGACGGACAGCTCGAACACTGAAGCTTTCTTT CASSLFSTDSSNTEAFF
. TRBD1 TRBJ1-3 TRBV18 TGTGCCAGCTCACCAGTCGCCGGGACAGGGAGTTTTGGAAACACCATATATTTT CASSPVAGTGSFGNTIYF
few . TRBJ1-2 TRBV6-5 TGTGCCAGCAGTTACTCCGGAGGGCAAAGGGGCTACACCTTC CASSYSGGQRGYTF
once . TRBJ2-7 TRBV28 TGTGCCACGGGAACGTGGACGAGGCGGGTGGGTACCTACGAGCAGTACTTC CATGTWTRRVGTYEQYF
. . TRBJ1-2 TRBV9 TGTGCCAGCAGCCCAGAGGAGGGGAACTATGGCTACACCTTC CASSPEEGNYGYTF
. TRBD2 TRBJ2-7 TRBV18 TGTGCCAGCTCACCCGGGCAGGCCCCGGGGGGCGAGCAGTACTTC CASSPGQAPGGEQYF
few . TRBJ1-6 TRBV30 TGTGCCTGGAGTGTACTTAGGGGAGGGAATTCACCCCTCCACTTT CAWSVLRGGNSPLHF
. TRBD2 TRBJ2-1 TRBV7-2 TGTGCCAGCAACACTCTACTAGCGTCAAATGAGCAGTTCTTC CASNTLLASNEQFF
. TRBD1 TRBJ1-2 TRBV2 TGTGCCAGCAGGCCGACAGGGTCTGGCTACACCTTC CASRPTGSGYTF
. . TRBJ1-2 TRBV9 TGTGCCAGCAGCGTAAATACGGACTATGGCTACACCTTC CASSVNTDYGYTF
once . TRBJ1-1 TRBV2 TGTGCCAGCAGCTTGGGACTTGAAGCTTTCTTT CASSLGLEAFF
. . TRBJ1-6 TRBV6-1 TGTGCCAGCAGTGACCTTTGGGCCTGGGCAGACTCCTATAATTCACCCCTCCACTTT CASSDLWAWADSYNSPLHF
. . TRBJ2-3 TRBV4-1 TGCGCCAGCAGCCAAGTGGTTGGGGGTCGCGCCACAGATACGCAGTATTTT CASSQVVGGRATDTQYF
. . TRBJ2-5 TRBV5-8 TGTGCCAGCAGCTTGCACAAAGAGACCCAGTACTTC CASSLHKETQYF
. . TRBJ2-5 TRBV18 TGTGCCAGCTCACCACTGGGCCAAGAGACCCAGTACTTC CASSPLGQETQYF
. . TRBJ1-2 TRBV9 TGTGCCAGCAGCGTAGAGGAGGGTGGCTATGGCTACACCTTC CASSVEEGGYGYTF
once . TRBJ2-5 TRBV9 TGTGCCAGCAGCGCCCTCCTTGGGGCGCCTGGAAAAGAGACCCAGTACTTC CASSALLGAPGKETQYF
. . TRBJ2-2 TRBV11-3 TGTGCCAGCAGCTTTGGTGCTCCCGCAGGGGAGCTGTTTTTT CASSFGAPAGELFF
once . TRBJ2-3 TRBV5-1 TGCGCCAGCAGCTTCGGCCGATCCCAATCCACAGATACGCAGTATTTT CASSFGRSQSTDTQYF
. TRBD2 TRBJ2-7 TRBV18 TGTGCCAGCTCACCAAGTAGCGGGAATTACGAGCAGTACTTC CASSPSSGNYEQYF
. TRBD1 TRBJ2-7 TRBV5-6 TGTGCCAGCCTGGAAAACCGACAGGGCAACGAGCAGTACTTC CASLENRQGNEQYF
. . TRBJ1-4 TRBV30 TGTGCCTGGAGTGACGGACTGCATGAAAAACTGTTTTTT CAWSDGLHEKLFF
. TRBD2 TRBJ2-3 TRBV5-4 TGTGCCAGCAGCTTGGCCGAGAAGCGGGGGAACACAGATACGCAGTATTTT CASSLAEKRGNTDTQYF
. . TRBJ2-1 TRBV10-3 TGTGCCATCAAGGGGGGAGGGCCGCTTAGCTCCTACAATGAGCAGTTCTTC CAIKGGGPLSSYNEQFF
. . TRBJ1-1 TRBV10-1 TGCGCCAGCAGTGACCCTTACCTGGGAACTGAAGCTTTCTTT CASSDPYLGTEAFF
once . TRBJ2-5 TRBV6-5 TGTGCCAGCAGTTACTCGAACGCAGAGACCCAGTACTTC CASSYSNAETQYF
. TRBD2 TRBJ2-1 TRBV7-9 TGTGCCAGCAGCAAAACCGTAGCGGGGGCGGTTGAGCAGTTCTTC CASSKTVAGAVEQFF
. . TRBJ1-2 TRBV27 TGTGCCAGCAGCCTCCGGTCAAAAGGGCTGCACTATGGCTACACCTTC CASSLRSKGLHYGYTF
few TRBD1 TRBJ1-5 TRBV6-1 TGTGCCAGCAGAACATGGACAGGGGGCAATCAGCCCCAGCATTTT CASRTWTGGNQPQHF
. . TRBJ2-2 TRBV5-1 TGCGCCAGCAGCTTGCAGGCTGACACCGGGGAGCTGTTTTTT CASSLQADTGELFF
. . TRBJ2-2 TRBV2 TGTGCCAGCAGTGAAAACGGTAGCGGCCTGGTTCGGGACGGGGAGCTGTTTTTT CASSENGSGLVRDGELFF
few . TRBJ1-5 TRBV30 TGTGCCTGGAGTGTAGGGGGATCGAGCAATCAGCCCCAGCATTTT CAWSVGGSSNQPQHF
. . TRBJ2-7 TRBV2 TGTGCCAGCAGCCCCAGGGGGGGGGTTGGGGAGCAGTACTTC CASSPRGGVGEQYF
. . TRBJ2-7 TRBV4-3 TGCGCCAGCAGCCCCGGGACAAGTCCCTACGAGCAGTACTTC CASSPGTSPYEQYF
. TRBD1 TRBJ2-2 TRBV5-1 TGCGCCAGCAGCCGACTACAGGGGGCCGACACCGGGGAGCTGTTTTTT CASSRLQGADTGELFF
. TRBD2 TRBJ2-3 TRBV5-8 TGTGCCAGCACCCCCCTTTGGCGGGGGGGCCGCGGGGGTCCAGATACGCAGTATTTT CASTPLWRGGRGGPDTQYF
few . TRBJ1-4 TRBV4-1 TGCGCCAGCAGCCATCAGCGAATACTGTTTTTT CASSHQRILFF
. TRBD2 TRBJ2-1 TRBV5-1 TGCGCCAGCAGCACACCAGGAGCAAACGAGCGGGGGAAATACAATGAGCAGTTCTTC CASSTPGANERGKYNEQFF
. . TRBJ1-3 TRBV6-5 TGTGCCAGCAGGGGCCCAGGGGCCCCTGGAAACACCATATATTTT CASRGPGAPGNTIYF
. . TRBJ1-6 TRBV6-4 TGTGCCAGCAGCAACGGACCCCCCTCCTATAATTCACCCCTCCACTTT CASSNGPPSYNSPLHF
. . TRBJ2-5 TRBV5-1 TGCGCCAGCAGCGCAGGGGGGATTTGGCAAGAGACCCAGTACTTC CASSAGGIWQETQYF
. . TRBJ1-1 TRBV6-6 TGTGCCAGCAGTTCAGGGTCCATGAACACTGAAGCTTTCTTT CASSSGSMNTEAFF
. TRBD1 TRBJ1-6 TRBV10-3 TGTGCCATCAGTGTATCGACAGGGGGTAAGAATTCACCCCTCCACTTT CAISVSTGGKNSPLHF
. . TRBJ2-3 TRBV5-1 TGCGCCAGCAGCTTGCCTGGGACCTCTAGCACAGATACGCAGTATTTT CASSLPGTSSTDTQYF
. . TRBJ2-7 TRBV11-2 TGTGCCAGCAGCTTAGACGCAGGGTCCTACGAGCAGTACTTC CASSLDAGSYEQYF
. . TRBJ2-7 TRBV27 TGTGCCAGCAGTCCTCAGGGTTCCGAGCAGTACTTC CASSPQGSEQYF
. . TRBJ2-3 TRBV11-2 TGTGCCAGCAGCTTAGTCGGCGGGACTTCCCACACAGATACGCAGTATTTT CASSLVGGTSHTDTQYF
. TRBD1 TRBJ1-1 TRBV30 TGTGCCTGGGACAGGGGGCCAGGTTCGGGTGAAGCTTTCTTT CAWDRGPGSGEAFF